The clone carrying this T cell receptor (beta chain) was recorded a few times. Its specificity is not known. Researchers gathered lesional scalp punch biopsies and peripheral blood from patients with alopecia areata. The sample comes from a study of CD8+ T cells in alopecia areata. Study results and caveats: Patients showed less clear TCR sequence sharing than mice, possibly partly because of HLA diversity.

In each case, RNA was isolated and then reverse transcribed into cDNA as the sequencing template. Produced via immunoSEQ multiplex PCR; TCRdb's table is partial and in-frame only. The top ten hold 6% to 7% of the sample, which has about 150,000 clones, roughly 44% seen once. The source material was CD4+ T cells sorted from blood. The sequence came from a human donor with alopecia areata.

The CDR3 bases are TGTGCCAGCAGCTCGGGACTACCTCAGTACTTC. Translating it yields CASSSGLPQYF. This sequence joins TRBV11-2 and TRBJ2-4, with 7 bases fitting TRBD2. Germline V gene data show CDR1 as SGHAT and CDR2 as FQNNGV. V was clipped by 4 bases and J by 12 bases; unmatched bases: 3. The CDR3 spans 11 residues. The full variable domain, its missing parts supplied by reference TRBV11-2 and TRBJ2-4, is EAGVAQSPRYKIIEKRQSVAFWCNPISGHATLYWYQQILGQGPKLLIQFQNNGVVDDSQLPKDRFSAERLKGVDSTLKIQPAKLEDSAVYLCASSSGLPQYFGAGTRLSVL.